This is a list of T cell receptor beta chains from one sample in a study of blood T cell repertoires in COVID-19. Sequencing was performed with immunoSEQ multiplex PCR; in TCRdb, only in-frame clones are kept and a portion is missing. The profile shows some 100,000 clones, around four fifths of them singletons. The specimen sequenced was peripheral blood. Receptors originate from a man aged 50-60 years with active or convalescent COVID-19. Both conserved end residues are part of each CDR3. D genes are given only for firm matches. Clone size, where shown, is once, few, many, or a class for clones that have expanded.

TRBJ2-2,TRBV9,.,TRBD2,TGTGCCAGCAGCGTAGGGCTAGCGGGAGGGCCGGTTGGCGGGGAGCTGTTTTTT,CASSVGLAGGPVGGELFF
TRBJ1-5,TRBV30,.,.,TGTGCCTGCAACTCCGATTCTCAGCCCCAGCATTTT,CACNSDSQPQHF
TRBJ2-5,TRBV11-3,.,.,TGTGCCAGCCGCCCAGGAGGGTACCAAGAGACCCAGTACTTC,CASRPGGYQETQYF
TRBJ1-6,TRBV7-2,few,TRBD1,TGTGCCAGCAGCTTAGTTGACAGGGGCTATTCACCCCTCCACTTT,CASSLVDRGYSPLHF
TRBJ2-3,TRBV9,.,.,TGTGCCAGCAGCTCCTTGACAGATACGCAGTATTTT,CASSSLTDTQYF
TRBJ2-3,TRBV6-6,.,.,TGTGCCAGCAGTTATGGGGACTGGCAGTATTTT,CASSYGDWQYF
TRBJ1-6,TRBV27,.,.,TGTGCCAGCAGTGGGATACGAGGGTCACCCCTCCACTTT,CASSGIRGSPLHF
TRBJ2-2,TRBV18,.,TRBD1,TGTGCCAGCTCACCGTACACAGGGGGCACCGGGGAGCTGTTTTTT,CASSPYTGGTGELFF
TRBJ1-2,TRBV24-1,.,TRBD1,TGTGCCACCAGAAAGACAGGGGGCGACTATGGCTACACCTTC,CATRKTGGDYGYTF
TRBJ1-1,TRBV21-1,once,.,TGTGCCAGCAGCATGCGGGACAGGGGTTGGAACACTGAAGCTTTCTTT,CASSMRDRGWNTEAFF
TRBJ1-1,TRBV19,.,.,TGTGCCAGTAGTGTACAGGGAAGGAACACTGAAGCTTTCTTT,CASSVQGRNTEAFF
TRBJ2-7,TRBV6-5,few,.,TGTGCCAGCAGGGGGGGAATCACCTACGAGCAGTACTTC,CASRGGITYEQYF
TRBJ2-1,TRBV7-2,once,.,TGTGCCAGCAGCTTTGTCCACTACAATGAGCAGTTCTTC,CASSFVHYNEQFF
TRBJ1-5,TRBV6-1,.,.,TGTGCCAGCAGTGAAGTTTGGGAGTTAGGCAATCAGCCCCAGCATTTT,CASSEVWELGNQPQHF
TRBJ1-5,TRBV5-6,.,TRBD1,TGTGCCAGCAGCGGGGGCGGCAGGGGGCATAGCAATCAGCCCCAGCATTTT,CASSGGGRGHSNQPQHF
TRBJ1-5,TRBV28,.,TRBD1,TGTGCCAGCAGCCTCAGGGGGGATAGCAATCAGCCCCAGCATTTT,CASSLRGDSNQPQHF
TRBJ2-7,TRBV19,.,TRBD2,TGTGCCAGTAGTATTAGCGGGACGCAGTACTTC,CASSISGTQYF
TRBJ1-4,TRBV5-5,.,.,TGTGCCAGCAGCTTTGAACAGGGAGTTAGTGAAAAACTGTTTTTT,CASSFEQGVSEKLFF
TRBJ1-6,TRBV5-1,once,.,TGCGCCAGCAGCTTTGGCCTGAAGTTGGACAATCTCCACTTT,CASSFGLKLDNLHF
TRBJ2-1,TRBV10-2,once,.,TGCGCCAGCAGTGAAGCGGAAGCCCTGGCCTACAATGAGCAGTTCTTC,CASSEAEALAYNEQFF
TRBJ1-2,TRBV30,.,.,TGTGCCTGGACAGGGACTACGTGGGGAGGCTACACCTTC,CAWTGTTWGGYTF
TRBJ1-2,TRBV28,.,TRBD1,TGTGCCAGCAGCACCCGGACAGGGGCAGATGGCTACACCTTC,CASSTRTGADGYTF